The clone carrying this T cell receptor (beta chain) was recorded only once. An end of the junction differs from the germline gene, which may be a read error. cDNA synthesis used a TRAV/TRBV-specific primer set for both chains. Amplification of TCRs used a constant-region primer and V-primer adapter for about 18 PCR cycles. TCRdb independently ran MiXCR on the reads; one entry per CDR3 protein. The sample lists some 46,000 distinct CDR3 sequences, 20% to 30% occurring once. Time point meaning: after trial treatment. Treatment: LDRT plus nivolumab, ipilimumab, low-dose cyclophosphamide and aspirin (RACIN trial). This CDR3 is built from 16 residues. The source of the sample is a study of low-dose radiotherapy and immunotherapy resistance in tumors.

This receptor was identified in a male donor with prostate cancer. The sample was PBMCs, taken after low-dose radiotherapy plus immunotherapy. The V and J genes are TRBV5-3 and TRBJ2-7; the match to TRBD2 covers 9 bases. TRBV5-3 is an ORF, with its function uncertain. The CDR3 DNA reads TGTGCCAGCAGCTCCCAGCGGCTAGCGGGATATCACGAGCAGTACTTC. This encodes CASSSQRLAGYHEQYF.